A single sample is the source of the 27 T cell receptor beta chains below, sequenced in a study of T cell responses to AZD1222 COVID-19 vaccine. Sequencing used immunoSEQ multiplex PCR; TCRdb keeps in-frame clones, though not all of them. The top ten clones hold approximately 52% of a sample with more than 35,000 clones, nearly 85% of them seen once. This sample comprised peripheral blood, obtained on day 0 of AZD1222 vaccination. The receptors were sampled from an adult in good health.

This clone was detected a few times. The chain recombines TRBV12-3 or TRBV12-4 with TRBJ2-7; possible D gene TRBD2, 6 bases. Deletions cut 2 bases from V and 4 bases from J, with 9 bases between. CDR3 length: 13 residues. CDR3 bases: TGTGCCAGCAGTTTATGGGGGAGGTACGAGCAGTACTTC. Its protein is CASSLWGRYEQYF.

CDR3 sequence (DNA): TGTGCCAGCAGCTCGACATCTCCGGCCTACGAGCAGTACTTC. This codes for CASSSTSPAYEQYF. The chain recombines TRBV7-2 with TRBJ2-7; no clear D gene. V dropped 4 bases and J dropped 2 bases, with 12 bases sitting between them. This CDR3 is 14 amino acids long. The germline CDR1 and CDR2 sequences are SGHTA and FQGNSA. The whole variable domain, filled in from reference TRBV7-2 and TRBJ2-7, reads GAGVSQSPSNKVTEKGKDVELRCDPISGHTALYWYRQSLGQGLEFLIYFQGNSAPDKSGLPSDRFSAERTGGSVSTLTIQRTQQEDSAVYLCASSSTSPAYEQYFGPGTRLTVT.

The chain carries TRBV20-1 and TRBJ1-4; D unclear. Germline V gene sequence: CDR1 DFQATT, CDR2 SNEGSKA (reference sequence). Trimming removed 3 bases at V and 5 bases at J, with 7 bases between. CDR3 length: 12 amino acids. The CDR3 region is CSASFMNEKLFF. The CDR3 DNA sequence: TGCAGTGCTAGTTTTATGAATGAAAAACTGTTTTTT.

The V and J genes are TRBV7-9 and TRBJ1-2, with D maybe TRBD1 (5 bases). CDR1 and CDR2 from the germline V gene are SEHNR and FQNEAQ (reference sequence). This CDR3 spans 13 amino acids. V lost 5 bases to trimming and J lost 1 base, with 8 bases between them. The CDR3 region is CASSRQINYGYTF. DNA for the CDR3: TGTGCCAGCAGCCGACAGATTAACTATGGCTACACCTTC.

This chain links TRBV2 with TRBJ2-7, with TRBD2 as a possible D gene (6 bases). The V gene lost 6 bases and the J gene lost 2 bases, with 11 bases spanning the gap. The CDR3 has 13 residues. In germline, CDR1 is SNHLY, CDR2 FYNNEI. CDR3 DNA sequence: TGTGCCAGCAGCAGTCGGGGGACCTACGAGCAGTACTTC. Protein: CASSSRGTYEQYF.

This clone was found once. The J gene is TRBJ2-7, the V gene TRBV28; TRBD2 agrees at 13 bases. Losses at the gene ends were 6 bases for V and 3 bases for J; bases not matched to a gene: 5. The germline CDR1 and CDR2 sequences are MDHEN and SYDVKM. There are 15 residues in the CDR3. CDR3 region: CASRDGLAGVYEQYF. The CDR3 region has the DNA TGTGCCAGCAGGGATGGACTAGCGGGAGTCTACGAGCAGTACTTC. The whole variable domain, filled in from reference TRBV28 and TRBJ2-7, reads DVKVTQSSRYLVKRTGEKVFLECVQDMDHENMFWYRQDPGLGLRLIYFSYDVKMKEKGDIPEGYSVSREKKERFSLILESASTNQTSMYLCASRDGLAGVYEQYFGPGTRLTVT.

The DNA of the CDR3 is TGTGCCAGCAGCTTAGGGCCGACAGGGGGATTGGACGAGCAGTACTTC. Its translation: CASSLGPTGGLDEQYF. The chain joins TRBV7-4 to TRBJ2-7; 9 nucleotides match TRBD1. The CDR3 is 16 amino acids. V lost 1 base and J lost 5; bases outside the gene matches: 9. Germline V gives CDR1 SGHVT, CDR2 SQSDAQ.

The chain uses TRBV5-4 and TRBJ2-7, with a weak D call TRBD2 (6 bases). The CDR3 loop spans 15 amino acids. In germline, CDR1 is SGHNT, CDR2 YYREEE (reference sequence). V lost 0 bases and J 1 base, leaving 11 bases between the germline ends. The CDR3 region has the DNA TGTGCCAGCAGCTTGGGGCCTGGACTATCCTACGAGCAGTACTTC. It codes for CASSLGPGLSYEQYF.

The rearrangement joins TRBV6-5 to TRBJ1-1, with a weak D call TRBD1 (5 bases). CDR1 MNHEY and CDR2 SVGAGI come from the germline V gene. Trimming cost V 6 bases and J 7 bases, with 15 bases left between them. The CDR3 extends over 13 amino acids. In nucleotides, the CDR3 is TGTGCCAGCAGCCAATGGGGGGTCCTTGAAGCTTTCTTT. Its protein product is CASSQWGVLEAFF.

In this sample, this clone turned up a few times. The chain combines TRBV9 with TRBJ2-7, with D possibly being TRBD2 (6 bases). The V end was cut by 2 bases, the J end by 4 bases, with 7 bases between. The CDR3 has 12 amino acids. Germline loops: CDR1 SGDLS, CDR2 YYNGEE. The DNA of the CDR3 is TGTGCCAGCAGCGTCGGGGGATACGAGCAGTACTTC. Encoded protein: CASSVGGYEQYF.

The rearrangement joins TRBV6-5 to TRBJ2-1; 7 nucleotides agree with TRBD1. The V segment lost 6 bases and the J segment 1 base; nucleotides outside the gene matches: 3. The CDR3 covers 14 residues. Germline V CDR1 and CDR2: MNHEY, SVGAGI. The CDR3, as DNA: TGTGCCAGCAGAGAGACAGGGTCCTACAATGAGCAGTTCTTC. Protein sequence: CASRETGSYNEQFF.

This clone was seen just once. V is TRBV7-9 and J is TRBJ2-7, with D perhaps TRBD1 (6 bases). The CDR3 totals 15 residues. V lost 4 bases, J lost 7 bases, and 20 bases lay in between. Germline V gene lookup returns CDR1 SEHNR and CDR2 FQNEAQ (reference sequence). The CDR3 spells CASSSRYVGAQEQYF. CDR3 nucleotides: TGTGCCAGCAGCTCACGTTATGTGGGGGCTCAGGAGCAGTACTTC.

V gene TRBV15 combines with J gene TRBJ1-2; D not resolved. This CDR3 is 12 amino acids long. Germline CDR1 is LNHNV and CDR2 is YYDKDF (reference sequence). With 1 base removed from V and 5 bases from J, the gap between germline ends came to 5 bases. CDR3 coding DNA: TGTGCCACCAGCAGAGGGACGTATGGCTACACCTTC. Its protein is CATSRGTYGYTF.

The V and J genes are TRBV12-3 or TRBV12-4 and TRBJ1-3, with D hard to call. V lost 2 bases, J lost 7 bases, and 0 bases lay in between. This CDR3 is built from 10 residues. In DNA, the CDR3 is TGTGCCAGCAGTTTAAACACCATATATTTT. This translates into CASSLNTIYF.

This rearrangement joins TRBV7-3 to TRBJ1-4; D is unresolved. In germline, CDR1 is SGHTA, CDR2 FQGTGA. V lost 0 bases and J lost 3, with 8 bases in between. There are 15 residues in the CDR3. The CDR3 bases are TGTGCCAGCAGCTTAACTGGAGTAGCTAATGAAAAACTGTTTTTT. Its translation: CASSLTGVANEKLFF. The full variable domain, its missing parts supplied by reference TRBV7-3 and TRBJ1-4, is GAGVSQTPSNKVTEKGKYVELRCDPISGHTALYWYRQSLGQGPEFLIYFQGTGAADDSGLPNDRFFAVRPEGSVSTLKIQRTERGDSAVYLCASSLTGVANEKLFFGSGTQLSVL.

V gene TRBV10-3 combines with J gene TRBJ1-2, with 10 bases that match TRBD1. The CDR3 is 16 residues long. V lost 3 bases to trimming and J lost 3 bases; unmatched junction nucleotides: 7. From germline, CDR1 is ENHRY and CDR2 SYGVKD. The CDR3 loop reads CAISDGGDRGDYGYTF. CDR3 bases: TGTGCCATCAGTGATGGAGGGGACAGGGGCGACTATGGCTACACCTTC.

This chain connects TRBV19 to TRBJ1-1; 7 bases agree with TRBD1. Germline loops: CDR1 LNHDA, CDR2 SQIVND (reference sequence). The trim removed 4 bases at V and 1 base at J, leaving 3 bases unmatched. The CDR3 loop spans 14 amino acids. CDR3 coding DNA: TGTGCCAGTAGTACGGGACAGCAGAACACTGAAGCTTTCTTT. Protein product: CASSTGQQNTEAFF.

The table lists this clone with a few counts. This rearrangement joins TRBV19 to TRBJ2-3, with TRBD1 identical over 7 bases. The V and J ends lost 6 bases and 2 bases, in that order; junction bases with no gene match: 8. This CDR3 region has 15 residues. Germline CDR1 reads LNHDA; CDR2 reads SQIVND (reference sequence). CDR3 in DNA: TGTGCCAGTAGCACCGGGACAGCTTACACAGATACGCAGTATTTT. Amino acid sequence: CASSTGTAYTDTQYF.

This chain connects TRBV2 to TRBJ2-1; TRBD1 agrees at 8 bases. The CDR3 has 14 amino acids. The trim removed 8 bases at V and 8 bases at J, leaving 11 bases unmatched. Germline V lookup: CDR1 SNHLY, CDR2 FYNNEI. The CDR3 bases are TGTGCCAGCGGGGGCGGGACAGGCAGAGATGAGCAGTTCTTC. This sequence encodes CASGGGTGRDEQFF.

V gene TRBV28 combines with J gene TRBJ1-2; 7 bases map to TRBD1. CDR1 is MDHEN and CDR2 is SYDVKM in the germline V gene. CDR3 length equals 13 residues. V was pared by 5 bases and J by 8 bases, with 8 bases of the junction left unmatched. This CDR3 reads CASSIQGDGGYTF. In DNA, the CDR3 is TGTGCCAGCAGTATCCAGGGGGATGGGGGCTACACCTTC.

The chain couples TRBV20-1 to TRBJ1-5, with no clear D. Germline CDR1 DFQATT, CDR2 SNEGSKA (reference sequence). CDR3 length: 14 residues. The V end was cut by 3 bases, the J end by 6 bases, with 15 bases between. The CDR3 region is CSASAQLSFQPQHF. CDR3 in DNA: TGCAGTGCTAGTGCACAGCTTAGCTTTCAGCCCCAGCATTTT.

The V gene is TRBV2, the J gene TRBJ1-1; D may be TRBD1 (5 bases). This CDR3 is 14 amino acids long. Germline V gene sequence: CDR1 SNHLY, CDR2 FYNNEI. Deletions cut 6 bases from V and 5 bases from J, with 16 bases between. CDR3 sequence: CASSVPGLRTEAFF. In nucleotides, the CDR3 is TGTGCCAGCAGCGTCCCGGGGCTAAGGACTGAAGCTTTCTTT.

This chain connects TRBV6-2 or TRBV6-3 to TRBJ2-7; 7 bases match TRBD2. J was trimmed by 3 bases and V by 5 bases; bases with no gene match: 4. The CDR3 has 13 residues. Germline assignment: CDR1 MNHEY and CDR2 SVGEGT. The CDR3 loop reads CASSTGTNYEQYF. DNA for the CDR3: TGTGCCAGCAGTACCGGGACTAACTACGAGCAGTACTTC.

The chain recombines TRBV28 with TRBJ1-4; maybe TRBD1 (5 bases). The CDR3 runs to 14 residues. Trimming removed 1 base from V and 8 bases from J, with 11 bases in between. Germline V CDR1 and CDR2: MDHEN, SYDVKM. The CDR3 nucleotides read TGTGCCAGCAGTTTATTGGGGGGGGACGAAAAACTGTTTTTT. It translates to CASSLLGGDEKLFF.

The chain combines TRBV6-5 with TRBJ2-7; TRBD1 matches 7 bases. Germline CDR1 MNHEY, CDR2 SVGAGI. CDR3 size: 15 residues. The V and J ends lost 2 bases and 5 bases, in that order; junction bases with no gene match: 9. In nucleotides, the CDR3 is TGTGCCAGCAGTTACCTCGGGACAGTGAGACACGAGCAGTACTTC. Residues: CASSYLGTVRHEQYF.

The V gene is TRBV6-6, the J gene TRBJ2-7; 7 nucleotides match TRBD2. This CDR3 has 12 amino acids. Germline trimming cut 5 bases from V and 6 bases from J; bases unmatched to any gene: 4. CDR1 and CDR2 (germline): MNHNY, SVGAGI (reference sequence). CDR3 nucleotide sequence: TGTGCCAGCAGTCTCCCGGGGGGCGAGCAGTACTTC. Amino acid sequence: CASSLPGGEQYF.

This clone was counted between two and nine times. V is TRBV3-1 (or the pseudogene TRBV3-2) and J is TRBJ1-2, with unresolved D. Trimming stripped 0 bases from V and 7 bases from J, with 18 bases between. This CDR3 is built from 16 residues. Germline V gives CDR1 LGHDT, CDR2 YNNKEL (reference sequence). The CDR3 spells CASSQDLTLPLAGYTF. The CDR3 nucleotides are TGTGCCAGCAGCCAAGATCTGACACTTCCCCTGGCTGGCTACACCTTC.